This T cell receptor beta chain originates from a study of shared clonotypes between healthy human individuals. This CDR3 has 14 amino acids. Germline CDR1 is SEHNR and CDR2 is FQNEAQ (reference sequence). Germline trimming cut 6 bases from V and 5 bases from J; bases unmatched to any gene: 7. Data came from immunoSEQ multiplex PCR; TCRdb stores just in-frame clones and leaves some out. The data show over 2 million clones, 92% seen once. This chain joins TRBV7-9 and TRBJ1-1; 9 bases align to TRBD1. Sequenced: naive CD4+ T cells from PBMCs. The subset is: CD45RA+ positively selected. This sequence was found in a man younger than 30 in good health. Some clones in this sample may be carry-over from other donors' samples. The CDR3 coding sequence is TGTGCCAGCAGTTTACAGGGGGCGCGAACTGAAGCTTTCTTT. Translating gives CASSLQGARTEAFF.